One and the same sample provided the 12 T cell receptor beta chains below, sequenced in a study of blood T cell repertoires in COVID-19. The method was immunoSEQ multiplex PCR; TCRdb's version includes in-frame clones alone and lacks a portion of them. The sample lists 80,000 to 95,000 clones; more than 75% were seen once. Sequencing was done on a sample of peripheral blood. These receptors all come from a woman at least 80 years old with active or convalescent COVID-19.

This chain joins TRBV24-1 and TRBJ2-5; D is possibly TRBD1 (6 bases). CDR3 size: 14 residues. Germline V gene sequence: CDR1 KGHDR, CDR2 SFDVKD. V was pared by 3 bases and J by 5 bases, with 12 bases between. The CDR3: CATSDTRGGETQYF. The CDR3 DNA is TGTGCCACCAGTGATACCAGGGGCGGGGAGACCCAGTACTTC.

This clone was counted a single time. The rearrangement uses TRBV15 and TRBJ1-6, with unresolved D. V shed 1 base and J shed 11 bases, with 6 bases lying between them. Per germline, CDR1 LNHNV and CDR2 YYDKDF (reference sequence). This CDR3 has 12 residues. The DNA of the CDR3 is TGTGCCACCAGCAGAGCGGTGCCACCCCTCCACTTT. Its translation: CATSRAVPPLHF.

The chain joins TRBV30 to TRBJ1-2; maybe TRBD1 (6 bases). Trimming removed 5 bases from V and 8 bases from J, with 24 bases in between. This CDR3 comprises 15 residues. Germline V lookup: CDR1 GTSNPN, CDR2 SVGIG (reference sequence). The CDR3 sequence is CAWGFGGGLIGGYTF. Here the CDR3 DNA reads TGTGCCTGGGGCTTTGGGGGCGGGCTAATCGGAGGCTACACCTTC.

This chain links TRBV5-4 with TRBJ2-7; 13 nucleotides agree with TRBD2. This CDR3 is built from 15 residues. Trimming took 4 bases from V and 7 from J; bases not matched to a gene: 8. The germline V gene has CDR1 SGHNT and CDR2 YYREEE (reference sequence). The CDR3 DNA reads TGTGCCAGCAGCATGGGACTAGCGGGGAAAAAAGAGCAGTACTTC. As protein: CASSMGLAGKKEQYF. The variable domain in full, with the rest retrieved from reference TRBV5-4 and TRBJ2-7, is ETGVTQSPTHLIKTRGQQVTLRCSSQSGHNTVSWYQQALGQGPQFIFQYYREEENGRGNFPPRFSGLQFPNYSSELNVNALELDDSALYLCASSMGLAGKKEQYFGPGTRLTVT.

This clone was found a few times. For the CDR3, the DNA is TGTGCCAGTAACGATCGGGACACTTCCTACACCTTC. This sequence encodes CASNDRDTSYTF. The rearrangement uses TRBV19 and TRBJ1-2; D may be TRBD1 (6 bases). Trimming cost V 7 bases and J 10 bases, with 16 bases left between them. There are 12 residues in the CDR3. Germline V lookup: CDR1 LNHDA, CDR2 SQIVND (reference sequence).

This chain joins TRBV7-2 and TRBJ2-3, with 9 bases fitting TRBD2. V lost 5 bases to trimming and J lost 6 bases; unmatched junction nucleotides: 12. Germline V gene lookup returns CDR1 SGHTA and CDR2 FQGNSA. The CDR3 sequence is 16 residues long. CDR3 residues: CASSRGRGGDSDTQYF. For the CDR3, the DNA is TGTGCCAGCAGCCGTGGGCGGGGGGGCGATTCGGATACGCAGTATTTT. The variable domain in full, completed from reference TRBV7-2 and TRBJ2-3, reads GAGVSQSPSNKVTEKGKDVELRCDPISGHTALYWYRQSLGQGLEFLIYFQGNSAPDKSGLPSDRFSAERTGGSVSTLTIQRTQQEDSAVYLCASSRGRGGDSDTQYFGPGTRLTVL.

This clone was seen just once. The gene calls are TRBV5-4 and TRBJ2-1; D is possibly TRBD1 (6 bases). Between the trimmed V and J ends, which lost 3 bases and 6 bases, there was a span of 10 bases. CDR1 is SGHNT, CDR2 YYREEE, per germline (reference sequence). CDR3 length equals 13 residues. The CDR3 loop reads CASSSTGSNEQFF. CDR3 nucleotides: TGTGCCAGCAGCTCCACAGGGAGCAATGAGCAGTTCTTC.

The genes are TRBV19 and TRBJ1-3; TRBD1 matches at 7 bases. Looked up from germline, CDR1 is LNHDA and CDR2 is SQIVND (reference sequence). The CDR3 has 15 amino acids. V shed 5 bases, J shed 0 bases, and the junction held 4 bases outside the gene matches. The chain's CDR3 is CASSPTGSSGNTIYF. The CDR3 bases are TGTGCCAGTAGTCCGACAGGGAGCTCTGGAAACACCATATATTTT.

V usage is TRBV28 and J usage is TRBJ1-1; D is ambiguous. Germline CDR1 and CDR2: MDHEN and SYDVKM. The CDR3 runs 15 residues. V lost 5 bases, J lost 0 bases, and 13 bases lay in between. The CDR3 here is CASSPNEGLNTEAFF. CDR3 nucleotide sequence: TGTGCCAGCAGTCCAAATGAGGGATTGAACACTGAAGCTTTCTTT.

J is TRBJ1-5 and V is TRBV5-1; 9 bases fit TRBD1. With V trimmed by 10 bases and J by 3 bases, 11 bases remained unmatched. The CDR3 sequence is 15 residues long. The germline CDR1 and CDR2 sequences are SGHRS and YFSETQ. CDR3 DNA sequence: TGCGCCTCCCTTAACCGGGACAGGGACAATCAGCCCCAGCATTTT. It codes for CASLNRDRDNQPQHF.

The rearrangement joins TRBV6-5 to TRBJ1-2; the match to TRBD1 covers 7 bases. The V segment lost 6 bases and the J segment 4 bases; nucleotides outside the gene matches: 5. The germline CDR1 and CDR2 sequences are MNHEY and SVGAGI. The CDR3 is 13 residues long. CDR3 residues: CASRIHRGYGYTF. The CDR3, as DNA: TGTGCCAGCAGAATACACAGGGGCTATGGCTACACCTTC.

J is TRBJ2-7 and V is TRBV7-2; no firm D call. Germline V gene sequence: CDR1 SGHTA, CDR2 FQGNSA. This CDR3 has 11 amino acids. Between the trimmed V and J ends, which lost 5 bases and 1 base, there was a span of 3 bases. Written as DNA, the CDR3 is TGTGCCAGCAGCCCTTCCTACGAGCAGTACTTC. Translating it yields CASSPSYEQYF.